This T cell receptor beta chain comes out of a study of blood T cells in healthy people across ages. Primed by a sample-barcoded 5' primer and a J-beta primer mix, a second PCR proceeded for about 6 to 11 cycles. A tag from a template-switch adaptor with 12 random nucleotides marked each cDNA molecule. TCRdb called the 5' RACE reads again in MiXCR, with one record for every CDR3 protein. The table lists roughly 900,000 distinct CDR3 sequences, about 44% of them singletons. This CDR3 spans 15 amino acids. Unmatched junction bases numbered 5, after V lost 4 bases and J lost 5 bases. Germline values: CDR1 SGHDT, CDR2 YYEEEE.

Sequencing was done on a sample of blood. This sequence was found in a man aged 30 to 45 in good health. The rearrangement links TRBV5-6 to TRBJ1-5; 11 bases fit TRBD1. For the CDR3, the DNA is TGTGCCAGCAGCCGAAGGACAGGGGGCTATCAGCCCCAGCATTTT. This codes for CASSRRTGGYQPQHF.